These 18 T cell receptor beta chains were sequenced from one sample in a study of blood T cell repertoires in COVID-19. Method: immunoSEQ multiplex PCR; TCRdb's copy keeps in-frame clones and lacks some. The sample yields about 280,000 clones, approximately 85% seen once. Sequences were obtained from peripheral blood. These receptor sequences come from a man aged 50 or older with active or convalescent COVID-19.

The chain is built from TRBV7-9 and TRBJ1-2; TRBD1 matches at 9 bases. The length of the CDR3 is 15 residues. Germline V lookup: CDR1 SEHNR, CDR2 FQNEAQ (reference sequence). V lost 5 bases to trimming and J lost 2 bases; unmatched junction nucleotides: 6. The CDR3 sequence: CASSGTGQGNYGYTF. The CDR3 DNA follows: TGTGCCAGCAGCGGGACGGGACAGGGAAACTATGGCTACACCTTC.

The CDR3 nucleotides are TGTGCCAGCAGCCCGGGTAGGATTTCCCGACCTTATGGCTACACCTTC. Translation gives CASSPGRISRPYGYTF. The chain recombines TRBV7-8 with TRBJ1-2; D is unresolved. This CDR3 contains 16 residues. Trimming took 5 bases from V and 5 from J, leaving 21 bases between them. Germline V lookup: CDR1 SGHVS, CDR2 FQNEAQ.

The rearrangement links TRBV11-1 to TRBJ2-7; the match to TRBD1 covers 10 bases. The CDR3 totals 15 residues. V trimming: 4 bases; J trimming: 1 base; junction bases outside the gene matches: 4. Germline CDR1 is SGHAT and CDR2 is FQDESV (reference sequence). The CDR3, as DNA: TGTGCCAGCAGCTGGGGGACAGGGGATTCCTACGAGCAGTACTTC. Translated: CASSWGTGDSYEQYF.

The genes are TRBV12-3 or TRBV12-4 and TRBJ2-3; 7 bases agree with TRBD2. This CDR3 spans 12 amino acids. Losses at the gene ends were 5 bases for V and 6 bases for J; bases not matched to a gene: 2. In nucleotides, the CDR3 is TGTGCCAGCAGTGTACTAGCGGATACGCAGTATTTT. Protein: CASSVLADTQYF.

A single count supports this clone. This chain joins TRBV28 and TRBJ2-1, with 9 positions matching TRBD1. This CDR3 contains 15 residues. V trimming: 7 bases; J trimming: 6 bases; junction bases outside the gene matches: 10. Germline V lookup: CDR1 MDHEN, CDR2 SYDVKM. CDR3 in amino acids: CASNNPGQGPNEQFF. CDR3 DNA sequence: TGTGCCAGCAATAACCCGGGACAGGGTCCCAATGAGCAGTTCTTC.

This clone was observed at least ten times. The chain recombines TRBV2 with TRBJ1-2; 8 nucleotides agree with TRBD1. The J segment lost 6 bases and the V segment lost 5 bases, leaving 11 bases of the junction unmatched. This CDR3 has 15 amino acids. Germline V CDR1 and CDR2: SNHLY, FYNNEI. The CDR3 region is CASSPYSGTGHGYTF. The CDR3 DNA reads as TGTGCCAGCAGTCCTTACTCTGGGACAGGCCATGGCTACACCTTC.

V and J are TRBV19 and TRBJ1-1, with 7 bases fitting TRBD1. The CDR3 contains 14 residues. Germline CDR1 reads LNHDA; CDR2 reads SQIVND (reference sequence). Trimming at V came to 5 bases and at J to 1 base, leaving 4 bases not matched to a gene. The CDR3 sequence: CASSPRQGNTEAFF. Here the CDR3 DNA reads TGTGCCAGTAGTCCTCGACAGGGGAACACTGAAGCTTTCTTT.

In its sample, this clone was seen a few times. The V call is TRBV27, the J call TRBJ1-2; the D is unclear. Germline CDR1 is MNHEY and CDR2 is SMNVEV (reference sequence). The germline V and J ends were trimmed by 3 bases and 8 bases, with 16 bases remaining between them. CDR3 length equals 14 residues. The DNA of the CDR3 is TGTGCCAGCAGTTTTGATGAGGGAGGAGAGGGCTACACCTTC. This sequence encodes CASSFDEGGEGYTF.

The chain has TRBV15 and TRBJ1-2; 8 bases match TRBD1. This CDR3 has 15 residues. The germline gives CDR1 LNHNV, CDR2 YYDKDF (reference sequence). V trimming: 1 base; J trimming: 2 bases; junction bases outside the gene matches: 3. Here the CDR3 reads CATSRGDRPNYGYTF. Written as DNA, the CDR3 is TGTGCCACCAGCAGAGGGGACAGGCCGAACTATGGCTACACCTTC.

V and J are TRBV28 and TRBJ1-3, with D uncertain. This CDR3 is 15 amino acids long. V was pared by 6 bases and J by 4 bases, with 16 bases between. From germline, CDR1 is MDHEN and CDR2 SYDVKM. The CDR3 reads CASRLTVGGGNTIYF. The CDR3 bases are TGTGCCAGCAGACTCACCGTAGGAGGGGGAAACACCATATATTTT.

The chain joins TRBV18 to TRBJ2-1; 9 bases fit TRBD2. J was trimmed by 9 bases and V by 0 bases; bases with no gene match: 9. CDR3 length equals 16 residues. Germline V gives CDR1 KGHSH, CDR2 LQKENI. CDR3 amino acids: CASSPPQLLLAGEQFF. The CDR3 DNA sequence: TGTGCCAGCTCACCACCACAACTCTTACTAGCGGGTGAGCAGTTCTTC.

The chain has TRBV9 and TRBJ2-1, with TRBD1 identical over 9 bases. V was pared by 3 bases and J by 13 bases, with 14 bases of the junction left unmatched. This CDR3 is built from 15 residues. CDR1 and CDR2 from the germline V gene are SGDLS and YYNGEE. Here the CDR3 DNA reads TGTGCCAGCAGCGGGAAGGGACAGGGTTTGCGTGGACAGTTCTTC. Translating it yields CASSGKGQGLRGQFF.

The chain has TRBV3-1 (or the pseudogene TRBV3-2) and TRBJ1-1; D ambiguous. V was clipped by 0 bases and J by 5 bases, with 10 bases between them. Germline CDR1 reads LGHDT; CDR2 reads YNNKEL (reference sequence). The CDR3 has 14 residues. The CDR3 spells CASSQEGGYTEAFF. In DNA, the CDR3 is TGTGCCAGCAGCCAAGAAGGAGGGTATACTGAAGCTTTCTTT.

The chain couples TRBV19 to TRBJ2-7; 10 nucleotides align to TRBD2. The length of the CDR3 is 15 residues. V gave up 5 bases and J gave up 3 bases; unmatched junction bases: 7. CDR1 LNHDA and CDR2 SQIVND come from the germline V gene (reference sequence). CDR3 nucleotides: TGTGCCAGTAGTTCACCCGGGACTAGCGTCTACGAGCAGTACTTC. Its protein product is CASSSPGTSVYEQYF.

The rearrangement uses TRBV12-3 or TRBV12-4 and TRBJ2-5; D is possibly TRBD1 (6 bases). The CDR3 loop spans 13 amino acids. The ends were cut back, 5 bases at V and 9 bases at J, with 16 bases in the middle. CDR3 DNA: TGTGCCAGCAGTAAAAGGGGGTTGGATCCCCAGTACTTC. It encodes CASSKRGLDPQYF.

This clone has only a few counts. The rearrangement links TRBV3-1 (or the pseudogene TRBV3-2) to TRBJ1-2; D is ambiguous. The germline V and J ends were trimmed by 0 bases and 4 bases, with 6 bases remaining between them. Germline assignment: CDR1 LGHDT and CDR2 YNNKEL (reference sequence). The CDR3 length is 13 residues. This CDR3 reads CASSQEAVYGYTF. As DNA, the CDR3 is TGTGCCAGCAGCCAAGAAGCCGTCTATGGCTACACCTTC.

The rearrangement joins TRBV27 to TRBJ2-5, with 7 bases that match TRBD2. V lost 5 bases and J lost 2; bases outside the gene matches: 8. This CDR3 has 15 residues. Germline loops: CDR1 MNHEY, CDR2 SMNVEV (reference sequence). CDR3 nucleotide sequence: TGTGCCAGCAGTCCAGCGGGAACGCTACAAGAGACCCAGTACTTC. This gives the protein CASSPAGTLQETQYF.

The chain has TRBV5-1 and TRBJ1-3; D possibly corresponds to TRBD1 (5 bases). The CDR3 runs to 17 residues. CDR1 and CDR2 from the germline V gene are SGHRS and YFSETQ. The V and J ends lost 4 bases and 0 bases respectively, with 17 bases between them. The CDR3 coding sequence is TGCGCCAGCAGCGTACCCGACAGTTCTTCCTCTGGAAACACCATATATTTT. Its protein product is CASSVPDSSSSGNTIYF.